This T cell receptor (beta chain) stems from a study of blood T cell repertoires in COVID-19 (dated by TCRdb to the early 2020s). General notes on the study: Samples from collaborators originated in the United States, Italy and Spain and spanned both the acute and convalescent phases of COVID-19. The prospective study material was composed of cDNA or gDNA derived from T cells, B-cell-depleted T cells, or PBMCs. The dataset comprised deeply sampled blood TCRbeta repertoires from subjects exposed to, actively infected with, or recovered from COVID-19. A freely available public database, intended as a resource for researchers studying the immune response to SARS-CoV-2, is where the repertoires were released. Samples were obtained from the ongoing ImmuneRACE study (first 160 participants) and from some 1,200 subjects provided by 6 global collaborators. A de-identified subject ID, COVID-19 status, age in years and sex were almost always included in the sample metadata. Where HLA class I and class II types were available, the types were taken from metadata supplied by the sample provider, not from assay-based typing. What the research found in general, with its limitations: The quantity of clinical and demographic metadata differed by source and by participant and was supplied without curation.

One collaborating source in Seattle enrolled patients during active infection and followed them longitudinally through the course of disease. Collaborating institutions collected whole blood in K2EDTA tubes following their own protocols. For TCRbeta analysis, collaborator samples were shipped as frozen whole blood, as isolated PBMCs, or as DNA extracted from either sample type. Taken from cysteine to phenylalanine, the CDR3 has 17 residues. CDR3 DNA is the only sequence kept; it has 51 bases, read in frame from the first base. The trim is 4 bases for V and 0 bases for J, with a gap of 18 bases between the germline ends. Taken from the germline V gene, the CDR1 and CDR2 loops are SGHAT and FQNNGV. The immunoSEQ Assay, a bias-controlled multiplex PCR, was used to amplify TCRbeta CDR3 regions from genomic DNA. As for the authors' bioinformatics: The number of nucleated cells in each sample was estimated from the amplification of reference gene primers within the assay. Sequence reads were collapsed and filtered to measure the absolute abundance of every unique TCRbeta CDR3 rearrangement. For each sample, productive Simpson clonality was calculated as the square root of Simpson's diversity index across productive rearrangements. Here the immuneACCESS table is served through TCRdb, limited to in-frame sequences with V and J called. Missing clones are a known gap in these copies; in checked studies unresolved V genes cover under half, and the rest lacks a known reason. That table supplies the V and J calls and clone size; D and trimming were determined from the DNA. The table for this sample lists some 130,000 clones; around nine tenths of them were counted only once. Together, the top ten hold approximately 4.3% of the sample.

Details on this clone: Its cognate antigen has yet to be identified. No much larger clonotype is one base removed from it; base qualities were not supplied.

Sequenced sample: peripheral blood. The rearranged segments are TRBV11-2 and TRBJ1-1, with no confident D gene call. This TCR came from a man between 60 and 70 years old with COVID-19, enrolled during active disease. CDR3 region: CASSSATGNYLNTEAFF. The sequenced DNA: TGTGCCAGCAGCTCAGCAACCGGGAACTATCTGAACACTGAAGCTTTCTTT.